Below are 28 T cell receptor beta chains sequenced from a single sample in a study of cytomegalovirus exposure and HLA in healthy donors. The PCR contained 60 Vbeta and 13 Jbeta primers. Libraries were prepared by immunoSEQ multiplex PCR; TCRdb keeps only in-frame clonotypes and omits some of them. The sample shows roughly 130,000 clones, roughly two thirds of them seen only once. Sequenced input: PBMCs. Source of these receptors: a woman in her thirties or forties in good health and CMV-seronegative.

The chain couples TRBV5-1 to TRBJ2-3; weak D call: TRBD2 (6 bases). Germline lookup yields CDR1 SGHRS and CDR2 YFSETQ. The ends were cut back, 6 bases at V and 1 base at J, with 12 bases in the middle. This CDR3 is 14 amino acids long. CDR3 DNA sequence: TGCGCCAGCAACCGAGGAGGGGGCACAGATACGCAGTATTTT. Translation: CASNRGGGTDTQYF.

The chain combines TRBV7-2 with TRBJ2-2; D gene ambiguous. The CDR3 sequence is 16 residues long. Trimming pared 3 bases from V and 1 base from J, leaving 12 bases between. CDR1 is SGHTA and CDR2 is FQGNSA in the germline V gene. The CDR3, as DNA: TGTGCCAGCAGCTTCTCAAGGAGCTTGAACACCGGGGAGCTGTTTTTT. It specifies CASSFSRSLNTGELFF.

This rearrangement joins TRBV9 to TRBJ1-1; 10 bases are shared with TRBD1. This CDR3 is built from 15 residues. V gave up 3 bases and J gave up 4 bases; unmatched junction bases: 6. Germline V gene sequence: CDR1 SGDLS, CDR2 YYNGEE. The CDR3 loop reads CASSARDRGLTEAFF. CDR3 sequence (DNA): TGTGCCAGCAGCGCACGGGACAGGGGACTCACTGAAGCTTTCTTT.

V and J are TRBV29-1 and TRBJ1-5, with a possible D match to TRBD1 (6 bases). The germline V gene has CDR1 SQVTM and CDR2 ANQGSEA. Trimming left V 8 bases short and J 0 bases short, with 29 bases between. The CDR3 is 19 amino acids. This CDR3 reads CSQPTPQGLGNYSNQPQHF. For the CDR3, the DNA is TGCAGCCAACCCACCCCACAGGGTTTAGGAAACTATAGCAATCAGCCCCAGCATTTT. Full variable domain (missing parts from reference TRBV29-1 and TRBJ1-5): SAVISQKPSRDICQRGTSLTIQCQVDSQVTMMFWYRQQPGQSLTLIATANQGSEATYESGFVIDKFPISRPNLTFSTLTVSNMSPEDSSIYLCSQPTPQGLGNYSNQPQHFGDGTRLSIL.

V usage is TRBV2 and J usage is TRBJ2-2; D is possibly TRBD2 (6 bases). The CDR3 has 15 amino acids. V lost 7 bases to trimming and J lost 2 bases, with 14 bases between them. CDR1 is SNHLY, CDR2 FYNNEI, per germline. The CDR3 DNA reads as TGTGCCAGCAAATTCGGGCGGGGAAACACCGGGGAGCTGTTTTTT. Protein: CASKFGRGNTGELFF.

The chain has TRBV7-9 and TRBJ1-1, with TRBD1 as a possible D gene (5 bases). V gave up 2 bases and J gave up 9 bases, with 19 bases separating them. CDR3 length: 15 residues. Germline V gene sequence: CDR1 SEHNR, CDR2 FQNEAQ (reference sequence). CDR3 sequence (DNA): TGTGCCAGCAGCTTACAGGGACGGCGCGGGGTGAAAGCTTTCTTT. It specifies CASSLQGRRGVKAFF.

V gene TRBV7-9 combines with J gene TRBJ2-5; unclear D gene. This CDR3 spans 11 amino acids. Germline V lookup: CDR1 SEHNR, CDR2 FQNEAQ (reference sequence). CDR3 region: CASLVGETQYF. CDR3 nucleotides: TGTGCTTCCCTCGTGGGCGAGACCCAGTACTTC.

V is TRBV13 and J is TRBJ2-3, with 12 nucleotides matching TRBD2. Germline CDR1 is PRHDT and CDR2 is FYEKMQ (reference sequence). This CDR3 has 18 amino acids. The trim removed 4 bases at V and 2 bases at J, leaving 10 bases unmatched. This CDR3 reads CASSSSLGLAGPTDTQYF. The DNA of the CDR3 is TGTGCCAGCAGCTCGTCCCTCGGACTAGCGGGGCCCACAGATACGCAGTATTTT. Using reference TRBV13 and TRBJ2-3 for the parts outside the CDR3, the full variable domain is AAGVIQSPRHLIKEKRETATLKCYPIPRHDTVYWYQQGPGQDPQFLISFYEKMQSDKGSIPDRFSAQQFSDYHSELNMSSLELGDSALYFCASSSSLGLAGPTDTQYFGPGTRLTVL.

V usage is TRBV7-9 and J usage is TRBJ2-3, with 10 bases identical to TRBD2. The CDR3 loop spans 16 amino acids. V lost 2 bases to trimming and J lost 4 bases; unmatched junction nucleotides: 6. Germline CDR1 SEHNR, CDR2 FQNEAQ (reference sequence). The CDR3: CASSLPGLASADTQYF. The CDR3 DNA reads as TGTGCCAGCAGCTTACCGGGACTAGCGAGTGCAGATACGCAGTATTTT.

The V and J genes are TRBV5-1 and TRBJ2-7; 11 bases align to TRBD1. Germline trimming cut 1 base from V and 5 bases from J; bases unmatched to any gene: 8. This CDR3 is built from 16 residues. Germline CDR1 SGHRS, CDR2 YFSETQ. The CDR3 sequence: CASSLSPRTGGNEQYV. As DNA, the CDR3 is TGCGCCAGCAGCTTGAGTCCACGGACAGGGGGCAACGAGCAGTACGTC.

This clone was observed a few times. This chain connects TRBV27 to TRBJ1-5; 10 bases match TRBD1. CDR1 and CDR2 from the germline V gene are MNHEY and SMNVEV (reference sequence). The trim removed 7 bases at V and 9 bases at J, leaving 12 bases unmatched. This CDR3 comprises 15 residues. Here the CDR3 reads CASKLGTGVPGPQHF. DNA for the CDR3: TGTGCCAGCAAACTCGGGACAGGGGTCCCGGGGCCCCAGCATTTT.

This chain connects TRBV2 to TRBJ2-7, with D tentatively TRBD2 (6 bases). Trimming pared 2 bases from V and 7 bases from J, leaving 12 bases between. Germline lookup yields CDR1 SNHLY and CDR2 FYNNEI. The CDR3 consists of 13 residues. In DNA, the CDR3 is TGTGCCAGCAGTGAACTCGGCCGGGGGGAGCAGTACTTC. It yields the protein CASSELGRGEQYF.

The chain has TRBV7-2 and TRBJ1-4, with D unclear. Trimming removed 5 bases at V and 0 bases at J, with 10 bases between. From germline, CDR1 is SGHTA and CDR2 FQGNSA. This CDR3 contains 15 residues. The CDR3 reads CASSAGGTTNEKLFF. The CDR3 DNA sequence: TGTGCCAGCAGCGCAGGCGGGACAACTAATGAAAAACTGTTTTTT. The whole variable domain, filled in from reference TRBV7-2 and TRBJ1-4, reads GAGVSQSPSNKVTEKGKDVELRCDPISGHTALYWYRQSLGQGLEFLIYFQGNSAPDKSGLPSDRFSAERTGGSVSTLTIQRTQQEDSAVYLCASSAGGTTNEKLFFGSGTQLSVL.

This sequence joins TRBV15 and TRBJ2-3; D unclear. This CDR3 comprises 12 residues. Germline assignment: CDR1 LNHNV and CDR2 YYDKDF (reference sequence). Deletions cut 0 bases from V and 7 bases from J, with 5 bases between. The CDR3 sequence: CATSRDSYTQYF. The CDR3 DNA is TGTGCCACCAGCAGAGACAGTTATACGCAGTATTTT.

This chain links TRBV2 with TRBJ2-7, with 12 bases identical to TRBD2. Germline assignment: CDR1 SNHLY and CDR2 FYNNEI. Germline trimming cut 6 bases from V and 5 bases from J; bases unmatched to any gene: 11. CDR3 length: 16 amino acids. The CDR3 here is CASRVPSGGVANEQYF. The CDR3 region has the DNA TGTGCCAGCAGGGTTCCTAGCGGGGGGGTCGCCAACGAGCAGTACTTC. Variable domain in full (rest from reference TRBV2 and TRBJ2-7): EPEVTQTPSHQVTQMGQEVILRCVPISNHLYFYWYRQILGQKVEFLVSFYNNEISEKSEIFDDQFSVERPDGSNFTLKIRSTKLEDSAMYFCASRVPSGGVANEQYFGPGTRLTVT.

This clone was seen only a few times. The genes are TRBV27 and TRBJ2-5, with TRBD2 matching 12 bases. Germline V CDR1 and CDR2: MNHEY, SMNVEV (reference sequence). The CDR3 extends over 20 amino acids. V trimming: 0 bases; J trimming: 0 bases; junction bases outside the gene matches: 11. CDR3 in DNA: TGTGCCAGCAGTTTATCGATAGGGCTAGCGGGGGGGCCGGACCAAGAGACCCAGTACTTC. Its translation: CASSLSIGLAGGPDQETQYF.

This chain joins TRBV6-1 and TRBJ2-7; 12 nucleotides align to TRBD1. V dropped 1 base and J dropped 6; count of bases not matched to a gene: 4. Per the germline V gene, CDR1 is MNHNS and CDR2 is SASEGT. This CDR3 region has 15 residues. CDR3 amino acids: CASSEVGTGGSEQYF. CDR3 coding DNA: TGTGCCAGCAGTGAAGTCGGGACAGGGGGCTCCGAGCAGTACTTC.

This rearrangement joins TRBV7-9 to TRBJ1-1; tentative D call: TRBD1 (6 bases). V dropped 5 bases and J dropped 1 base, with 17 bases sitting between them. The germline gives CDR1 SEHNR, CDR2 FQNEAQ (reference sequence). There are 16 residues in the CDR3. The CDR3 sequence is CASSPLSQTGNTEAFF. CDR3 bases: TGTGCCAGCAGCCCCCTCTCGCAGACAGGGAACACTGAAGCTTTCTTT.

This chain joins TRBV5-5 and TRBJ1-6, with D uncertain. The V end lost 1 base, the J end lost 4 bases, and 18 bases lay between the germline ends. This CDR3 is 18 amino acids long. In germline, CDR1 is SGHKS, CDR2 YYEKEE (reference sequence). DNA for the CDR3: TGTGCCAGCAGCTTGATTTTCCTGGCCGCGACTTATAATTCACCCCTCCACTTT. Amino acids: CASSLIFLAATYNSPLHF.

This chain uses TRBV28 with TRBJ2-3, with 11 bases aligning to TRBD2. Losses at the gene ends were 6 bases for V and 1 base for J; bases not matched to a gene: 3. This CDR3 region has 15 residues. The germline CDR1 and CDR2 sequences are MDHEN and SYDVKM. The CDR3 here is CASSTSGGGTDTQYF. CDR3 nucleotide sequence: TGTGCCAGCAGCACTAGCGGGGGCGGCACAGATACGCAGTATTTT.

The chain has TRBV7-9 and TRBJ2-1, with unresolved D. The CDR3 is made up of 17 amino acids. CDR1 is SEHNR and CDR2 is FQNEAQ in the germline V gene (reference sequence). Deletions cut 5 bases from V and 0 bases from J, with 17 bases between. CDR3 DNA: TGTGCCAGCAGCCAAAGAAACAGTCGGAACTCCTACAATGAGCAGTTCTTC. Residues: CASSQRNSRNSYNEQFF.

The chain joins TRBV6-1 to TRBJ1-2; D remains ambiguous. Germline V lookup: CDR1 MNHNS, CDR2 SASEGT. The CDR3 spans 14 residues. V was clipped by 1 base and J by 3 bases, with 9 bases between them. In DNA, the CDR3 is TGTGCCAGCAGTGAAGGCACCCAGTACTATGGCTACACCTTC. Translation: CASSEGTQYYGYTF.

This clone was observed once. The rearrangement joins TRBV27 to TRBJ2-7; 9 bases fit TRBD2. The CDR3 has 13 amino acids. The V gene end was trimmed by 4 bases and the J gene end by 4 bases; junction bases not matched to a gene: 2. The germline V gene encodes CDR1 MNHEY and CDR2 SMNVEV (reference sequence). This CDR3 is CASSWGLAYEQYF. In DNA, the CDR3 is TGTGCCAGCAGTTGGGGACTAGCTTACGAGCAGTACTTC.

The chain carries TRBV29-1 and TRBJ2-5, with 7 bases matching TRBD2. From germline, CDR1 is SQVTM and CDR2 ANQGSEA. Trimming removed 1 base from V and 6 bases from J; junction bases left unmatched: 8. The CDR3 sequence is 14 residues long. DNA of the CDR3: TGCAGCGTTGAAGCCAGACTAGCTTTACAGACCCAGTACTTC. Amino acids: CSVEARLALQTQYF. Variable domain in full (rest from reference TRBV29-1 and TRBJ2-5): SAVISQKPSRDICQRGTSLTIQCQVDSQVTMMFWYRQQPGQSLTLIATANQGSEATYESGFVIDKFPISRPNLTFSTLTVSNMSPEDSSIYLCSVEARLALQTQYFGPGTRLLVL.

Here the CDR3 reads CASSSGTYYEQYF. The CDR3 DNA reads TGCGCCAGCAGCTCAGGGACTTACTACGAGCAGTACTTC. J is TRBJ2-7 and V is TRBV4-1; possibly TRBD2 for D (6 bases). V lost 5 bases and J 3 bases, leaving 11 bases between the germline ends. This CDR3 region has 13 residues. Looked up from germline, CDR1 is MGHRA and CDR2 is YSYEKL.

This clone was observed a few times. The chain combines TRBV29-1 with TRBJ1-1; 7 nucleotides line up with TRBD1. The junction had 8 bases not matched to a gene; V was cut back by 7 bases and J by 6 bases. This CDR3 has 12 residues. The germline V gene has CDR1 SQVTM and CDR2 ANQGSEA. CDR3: CSAYDRDAEAFF. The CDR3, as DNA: TGCAGCGCCTACGACAGGGACGCTGAAGCTTTCTTT.

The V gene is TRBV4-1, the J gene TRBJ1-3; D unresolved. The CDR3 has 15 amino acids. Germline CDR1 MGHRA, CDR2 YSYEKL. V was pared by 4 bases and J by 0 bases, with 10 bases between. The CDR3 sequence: CASSPRERSGNTIYF. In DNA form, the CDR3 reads TGCGCCAGCAGCCCACGGGAACGCTCTGGAAACACCATATATTTT.

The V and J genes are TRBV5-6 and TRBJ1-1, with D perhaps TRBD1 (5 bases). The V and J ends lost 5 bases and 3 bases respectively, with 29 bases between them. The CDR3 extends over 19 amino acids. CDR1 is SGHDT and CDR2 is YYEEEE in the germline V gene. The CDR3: CASRRAQWGESQSDTEAFF. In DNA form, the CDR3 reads TGTGCCAGCAGACGCGCTCAGTGGGGGGAAAGTCAATCGGACACTGAAGCTTTCTTT.